This T cell receptor beta chain emerged from a study of blood T cells in healthy people across ages (dated by TCRdb to between 2015 and 2017). Describing the broader study: Template switching captured roughly one uniquely barcoded TCR beta cDNA molecule per two T cells in model experiments. Donors of different ages were randomly distributed across sequencing lanes to avoid experimental bias. Four age groups were formed from the donors: young (average approximately 15 years), middle-aged (more than 35), aged (more than 55) and long-lived (more than 75). The study analyzed two additional independent replicas of 1 million unique cDNA reads from the same blood draw for two donors, one aged 18 to 30 and one aged 80 or older. Age-related changes in TCR beta repertoire diversity were measured in the study by deep sequencing normalized with unique cDNA molecular identifiers. What the work shows at the level of the full study, not this receptor alone: Donor CMV infection status was unknown, potentially confounding age-related changes in expanded clonotypes. Because profiling used bulk unsorted PBMCs, naive and antigen-experienced compartments could not be compared conclusively. Compared with the aged group, more naive CD4+ T cells, fewer expanded clones and increased TCR diversity were shown by the long-lived group, suggesting age selection. Observed TCR beta diversity correlated strongly with the percentage of naive T cells measured by flow cytometry. Observed TCR beta diversity per million T cells fell roughly linearly with age, and a significant reduction was already apparent by age around 44. Total diversity estimates from one million sequenced T cells were considered lower bounds and underestimates.

Library construction relied on 5' RACE. Sequencer: Illumina HiSeq 2500. A second roughly 7 to 11 cycle PCR used a sample-barcoded 5' primer and a J-beta primer mix. A unique molecular identifier was introduced onto each TCR beta cDNA molecule by a template-switch 5' adaptor carrying 12 random nucleotides. Each sample yielded at least 2.5 million CDR3-containing paired-end reads. First-strand cDNA was synthesized from all RNA with the Mint cDNA synthesis kit, primed by a TRBC-specific oligonucleotide. After uracil-DNA glycosylase treatment, a first 18-cycle PCR used universal primers M1SS and BC2_uni_R on all cDNA. On the study's bioinformatics: For normalization, 1 million high-quality reads were randomly selected from each sample, with every read carrying a distinct molecular identifier. Reads with shared molecular identifiers were discarded instead of being binned into consensus sequences. MiTCR, with a Q25 quality threshold and the strictest error-elimination algorithm, was used for CDR3 identification, clonotype clustering and error correction. A nonparametric unseen species model with Euler transformation was used to estimate lower-bound total TCR beta diversity. TCRdb ran its own pipeline on the public reads, namely fastp trimming at Q25 and MiXCR clone calling, and kept in-frame beta chains. Rows with a matching CDR3 protein are joined into one entry that keeps the most common DNA and genes. TCRdb assigned the V and J calls; the authors' analysis was not used. Across this sample there are about 750,000 distinct CDR3 sequences, with 40% to 65% seen only once. The ten largest clones represent about 38% of the sample.

Sequences SNHLY (CDR1) and FYNNEI (CDR2) are obtained from the germline V gene. Clipping removes 6 bases from V and 7 bases from J, with 11 as the unmatched junction base count. The CDR3, from cysteine to phenylalanine, totals 16 residues. Only the CDR3 part of the read is kept: 48 bases, read in frame from the first base. About this clonotype: Its antigen is still unknown. No base quality values were provided; no much bigger clone lies one nucleotide off.

The donors were about 40 Caucasian individuals from Russia, aged 6 to 90 years, who were systemically healthy. Roughly 10 milliliters of peripheral blood were collected from each donor into EDTA-treated Vacutainer tubes. PBMCs were isolated by Ficoll-Paque density-gradient centrifugation, with at least 7 million obtained per sample. Total RNA, at least 5.5 micrograms per sample, was extracted from PBMCs with Trizol reagent. For every donor, flow cytometry on a PBMC aliquot measured the percentage of naive CD45RAhigh/CD27high T cells. Sequenced sample: blood. The sequence is built from TRBV2 and TRBJ2-1; 11 bases in between match TRBD2. This receptor was identified in an older man in good health. The CDR3 sequence is CASRAFLAGGQNEQFF. The DNA is TGTGCCAGCAGGGCCTTCTTAGCGGGAGGGCAAAATGAGCAGTTCTTC.